This TCR beta chain was observed in a study of cytomegalovirus exposure and HLA in healthy donors. Study results and limitations: The study labeled 150 to 200 TCR beta chains cytomegalovirus-associated. Prediction of most subjects' HLA-A and HLA-B alleles by TCR beta sequences was reportedly accurate. Excluded: some indistinguishable V segments such as TRBV6-2 and TRBV6-3.

The PCR ran on 60 Vbeta and 13 Jbeta primers. This table comes from immunoSEQ multiplex PCR, and its TCRdb copy is limited to in-frame clones, with some not included. The sample has 120,000 or so clones; 80% are singletons. In the case of this clone: Antigen unknown.

Germline lookup yields CDR1 MNHEY and CDR2 SVGAGI. This CDR3 is 15 amino acids long. The V segment lost 4 bases and the J segment 4 bases; nucleotides outside the gene matches: 4. The clonotype comes from a man aged 25-40 years in good health and CMV-seronegative. The V call is TRBV6-5, the J call TRBJ2-1; 10 bases are a match to TRBD2. The sequenced sample was PBMCs. The CDR3 region has the DNA TGTGCCAGCAGTTCCGGGACTAGCGATTACAATGAGCAGTTCTTC. Encoded protein: CASSSGTSDYNEQFF.